Listed here are 17 T cell receptor beta chains from one sample, sequenced in a study of identical twins. TCRdb re-called the 5' RACE reads with MiXCR, one entry per CDR3 protein. The sample holds 500,000 to 650,000 distinct CDR3 sequences; 20% to 25% are singletons and the top ten take approximately 0.52%. The sample was also reused in another study, on yellow fever vaccine responses in identical twins.

Sequencing used CD4+ T cells sorted from blood. All receptors derive from a woman between 18 and 29 years old in good health.

This clonotype has only a few counts. CDR3 region: CASSSYPDIIEFGELFF. As DNA, the CDR3 is TGCGCCAGCAGCTCATACCCCGACATAATCGAGTTCGGGGAGCTGTTTTTT. The rearrangement joins TRBV5-1 to TRBJ2-2; no reliable D call. This CDR3 is 17 amino acids long. V was trimmed by 3 bases and J by 7 bases, leaving 22 bases between them. Germline V gene sequence: CDR1 SGHRS, CDR2 YFSETQ.

This clonotype was detected ten times or more. At one of its ends the junction is not consistent with the germline gene, which may arise from a read error. The chain combines TRBV5-1 with TRBJ2-1; 8 positions agree with TRBD2. CDR1 and CDR2 (germline): SGHRS, YFSETQ. This CDR3 contains 12 residues. CDR3 region: CASSGSYNEQFF. CDR3 nucleotide sequence: TGTGCCAGCAGCGGGAGCTACAATGAGCAGTTCTTC.

This clonotype was detected a few times. The V call is TRBV7-2, the J call TRBJ1-2, with D hard to call. Between the trimmed V and J ends, which lost 1 base and 8 bases, there was a span of 14 bases. This CDR3 contains 14 residues. Germline V gene sequence: CDR1 SGHTA, CDR2 FQGNSA. CDR3 nucleotides: TGTGCCAGCAGCTTAGGGGTGGGCCCCTGGGGCTACACCTTC. Its protein product is CASSLGVGPWGYTF.

The chain couples TRBV12-3 or TRBV12-4 to TRBJ1-1; possibly TRBD1 for D (6 bases). The CDR3 is 14 amino acids. V was cut by 5 bases and J by 5 bases, with 15 bases left in between. The CDR3, as DNA: TGTGCCAGCAGTCCAACAGGGTGGAAGACTGAAGCTTTCTTT. Translation gives CASSPTGWKTEAFF.

This clonotype showed up just a few times. The genes are TRBV3-1 and TRBJ2-4; TRBD2 might be the D (5 bases). Trimming shortened V by 5 bases and J by 6 bases, and 11 bases separated the two germline ends. Germline V lookup: CDR1 LGHDT, CDR2 YNNKEL (reference sequence). The CDR3 totals 13 residues. The CDR3 here is CASSLRLINIQYF. The CDR3 nucleotides read TGTGCCAGCAGCTTACGACTAATAAACATTCAGTACTTC.

This clonotype was observed a handful of times. The chain has TRBV5-1 and TRBJ1-3, with D possibly being TRBD1 (6 bases). This CDR3 is 16 amino acids long. CDR1 is SGHRS and CDR2 is YFSETQ in the germline V gene. Trimming cost V 4 bases and J 5 bases, with 19 bases left between them. Written as DNA, the CDR3 is TGCGCCAGCAGCACGACCGAGGGGGTTCGAAGAAACACCATATATTTT. Its protein is CASSTTEGVRRNTIYF.

The chain has TRBV5-1 and TRBJ2-1, with 11 bases that match TRBD2. J was trimmed by 9 bases and V by 0 bases; bases with no gene match: 11. This CDR3 contains 17 residues. Germline CDR1 reads SGHRS; CDR2 reads YFSETQ. CDR3 region: CASSLAPTLAGDREQFF. DNA for the CDR3: TGCGCCAGCAGCTTGGCCCCTACACTAGCGGGGGATCGTGAGCAGTTCTTC.

A remark on this clonotype: Germline is not matched at one junction end, which may reflect a read error. The rearrangement uses TRBV2 and TRBJ2-2; tentative D call: TRBD1 (6 bases). CDR3 length: 13 residues. Germline V gives CDR1 SNHLY, CDR2 FYNNEI. The CDR3 region has the DNA TGTGCCAGCAGTGTTGGCTCCCAAGGGGGGCTGTTTTTT. Protein product: CASSVGSQGGLFF.

The V call is TRBV20-1, the J call TRBJ1-5; D ambiguous. This CDR3 comprises 16 residues. Looked up from germline, CDR1 is DFQATT and CDR2 is SNEGSKA (reference sequence). V was clipped by 8 bases and J by 2 bases, with 22 bases between them. CDR3 amino acids: CSTYVRNTKGNQPQHF. The CDR3 DNA reads TGCAGTACATACGTCAGGAATACTAAGGGCAATCAGCCCCAGCATTTT.

The chain recombines TRBV6-5 with TRBJ2-6, with TRBD1 as a possible D gene (6 bases). Trimming took off 4 bases at V and 1 base at J, with 17 bases between the two ends. Germline CDR1 MNHEY, CDR2 SVGAGI. The CDR3 extends over 18 amino acids. CDR3 nucleotides: TGTGCCAGCAGTTTCTCCAGGACAGTGATATCTGGGGCCAACGTCCTGACTTTC. It specifies CASSFSRTVISGANVLTF.

This clonotype was seen a handful of times. This chain links TRBV7-9 with TRBJ2-5; 7 nucleotides match TRBD1. The CDR3 covers 12 residues. The V and J ends lost 8 bases and 9 bases, in that order; junction bases with no gene match: 9. The germline CDR1 and CDR2 sequences are SEHNR and FQNEAQ (reference sequence). DNA for the CDR3: TGTGCCAGCTCTCGGGGTCAGGGGGCCCAGTACTTC. Encoded protein: CASSRGQGAQYF.

The J gene is TRBJ2-1, the V gene TRBV24-1; 7 bases line up with TRBD2. The CDR3 is 16 amino acids. With 2 bases clipped from V and 3 bases from J, the junction kept 6 bases outside the gene matches. Germline CDR1 is KGHDR and CDR2 is SFDVKD. In DNA, the CDR3 is TGTGCCACCAGTGATTCCCTAGCGGAAGTCTACAATGAGCAGTTCTTC. As protein: CATSDSLAEVYNEQFF.

This clonotype has more than one count but fewer than ten. The chain has TRBV5-1 and TRBJ2-1; TRBD2 aligns across 10 bases. Trimming removed 4 bases from V and 0 bases from J; junction bases left unmatched: 7. Germline V gene sequence: CDR1 SGHRS, CDR2 YFSETQ. This CDR3 spans 17 amino acids. CDR3 loop: CASSHRTSGHSYNEQFF. CDR3 DNA sequence: TGCGCCAGCAGCCATAGGACTAGCGGCCACTCCTACAATGAGCAGTTCTTC.

In this sample, this clonotype turned up many times. The chain is built from TRBV12-3 or TRBV12-4 and TRBJ2-5; D might be TRBD1 (5 bases). Trimming cost V 6 bases and J 4 bases, with 9 bases left between them. The CDR3 length is 12 residues. The CDR3 sequence: CASSLRGETQYF. The CDR3 nucleotides are TGTGCCAGCAGCTTAAGGGGAGAGACCCAGTACTTC.

The sample holds a few counts of this clonotype. V gene TRBV5-8 combines with J gene TRBJ1-2; no definite D call. V lost 0 bases, J lost 0 bases, and 6 bases lay in between. The CDR3 covers 14 residues. CDR1 is SGHTS, CDR2 YDEGEE, per germline. In nucleotides, the CDR3 is TGTGCCAGCAGCTTGGGAGTAGCTAACTATGGCTACACCTTC. Its translation is CASSLGVANYGYTF.

This clonotype was seen a few times. The CDR3 nucleotides are TGTGCCAGCAGCTTAGGCGTCGCACAGAACACTGAAGCTTTCTTT. Its translation: CASSLGVAQNTEAFF. The chain is built from TRBV7-2 and TRBJ1-1; D gene ambiguous. Germline lookup yields CDR1 SGHTA and CDR2 FQGNSA. The CDR3 loop spans 15 amino acids. V lost 1 base and J 1 base, leaving 10 bases between the germline ends. The full variable domain, with the rest looked up from reference TRBV7-2 and TRBJ1-1, is GAGVSQSPSNKVTEKGKDVELRCDPISGHTALYWYRQSLGQGLEFLIYFQGNSAPDKSGLPSDRFSAERTGGSVSTLTIQRTQQEDSAVYLCASSLGVAQNTEAFFGQGTRLTVV.

There are a few counts of this clonotype. The gene calls are TRBV19 and TRBJ2-5, with no clear D. The V end lost 3 bases, the J end lost 2 bases, and 4 bases lay between the germline ends. The CDR3 consists of 12 residues. Germline-derived CDR1 and CDR2 are LNHDA and SQIVND (reference sequence). As DNA, the CDR3 is TGTGCCAGTAGTATGCAGCAAGAGACCCAGTACTTC. Its protein product is CASSMQQETQYF.